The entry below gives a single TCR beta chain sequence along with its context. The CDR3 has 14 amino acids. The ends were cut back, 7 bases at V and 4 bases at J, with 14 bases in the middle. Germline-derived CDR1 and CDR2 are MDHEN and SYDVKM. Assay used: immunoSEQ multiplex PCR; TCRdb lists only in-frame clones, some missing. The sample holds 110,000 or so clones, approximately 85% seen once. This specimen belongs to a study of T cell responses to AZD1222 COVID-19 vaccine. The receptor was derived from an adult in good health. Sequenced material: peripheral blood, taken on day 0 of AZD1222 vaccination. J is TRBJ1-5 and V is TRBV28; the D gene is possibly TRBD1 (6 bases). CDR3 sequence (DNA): TGTGCCAGCACCTCGGGGACAAATAATCAGCCCCAGCATTTT. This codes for CASTSGTNNQPQHF.